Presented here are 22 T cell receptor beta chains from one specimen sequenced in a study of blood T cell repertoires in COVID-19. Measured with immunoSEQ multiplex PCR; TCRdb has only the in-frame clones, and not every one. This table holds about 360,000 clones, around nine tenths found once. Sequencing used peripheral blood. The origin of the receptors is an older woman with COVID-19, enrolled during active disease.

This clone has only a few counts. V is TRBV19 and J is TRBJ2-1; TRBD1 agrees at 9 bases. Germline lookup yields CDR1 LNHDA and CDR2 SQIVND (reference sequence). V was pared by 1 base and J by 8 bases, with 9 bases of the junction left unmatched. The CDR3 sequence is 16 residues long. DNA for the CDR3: TGTGCCAGTAGTATAGTTCCGGGACAGGGTTTCGATGAGCAGTTCTTC. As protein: CASSIVPGQGFDEQFF.

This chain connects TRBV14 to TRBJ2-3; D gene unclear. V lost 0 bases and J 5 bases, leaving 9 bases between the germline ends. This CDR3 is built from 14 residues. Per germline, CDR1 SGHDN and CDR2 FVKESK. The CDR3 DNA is TGTGCCAGCAGCCAAGAATATCCGAGAGATACGCAGTATTTT. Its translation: CASSQEYPRDTQYF.

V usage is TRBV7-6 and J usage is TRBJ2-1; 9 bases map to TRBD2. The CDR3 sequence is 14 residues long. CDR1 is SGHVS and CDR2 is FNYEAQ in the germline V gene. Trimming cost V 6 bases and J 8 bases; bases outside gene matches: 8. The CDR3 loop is CASSDSGGFDEQFF. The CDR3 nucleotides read TGTGCCAGCAGTGATAGCGGGGGTTTCGATGAGCAGTTCTTC. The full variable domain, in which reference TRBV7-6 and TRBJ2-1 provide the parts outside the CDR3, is GAGVSQSPRYKVTKRGQDVALRCDPISGHVSLYWYRQALGQGPEFLTYFNYEAQQDKSGLPNDRFSAERPEGSISTLTIQRTEQRDSAMYRCASSDSGGFDEQFFGPGTRLTVL.

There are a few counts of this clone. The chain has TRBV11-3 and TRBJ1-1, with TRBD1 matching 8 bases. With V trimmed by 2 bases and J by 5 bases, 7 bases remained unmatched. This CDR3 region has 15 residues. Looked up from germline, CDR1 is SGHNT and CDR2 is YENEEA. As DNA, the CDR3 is TGTGCCAGCAGCTTAATTCAGGGGGCTGGGACTGAAGCTTTCTTT. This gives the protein CASSLIQGAGTEAFF.

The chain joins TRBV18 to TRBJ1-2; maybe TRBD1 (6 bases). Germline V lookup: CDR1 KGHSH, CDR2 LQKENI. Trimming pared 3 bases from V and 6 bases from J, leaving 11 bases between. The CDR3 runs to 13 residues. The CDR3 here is CASSPTGIDGYTF. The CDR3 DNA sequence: TGTGCCAGCTCACCCACAGGGATCGATGGCTACACCTTC.

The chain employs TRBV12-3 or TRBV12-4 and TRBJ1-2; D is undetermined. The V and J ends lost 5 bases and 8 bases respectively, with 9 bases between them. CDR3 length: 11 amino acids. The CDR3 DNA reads TGTGCCAGCAGTCTCGCCAGAGGCTACACCTTC. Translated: CASSLARGYTF.

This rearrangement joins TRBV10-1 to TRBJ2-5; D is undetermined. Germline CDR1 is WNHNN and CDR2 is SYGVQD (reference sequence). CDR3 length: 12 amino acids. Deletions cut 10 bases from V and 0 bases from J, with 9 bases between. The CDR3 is CATPNNQETQYF. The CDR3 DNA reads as TGCGCCACCCCGAACAACCAAGAGACCCAGTACTTC.

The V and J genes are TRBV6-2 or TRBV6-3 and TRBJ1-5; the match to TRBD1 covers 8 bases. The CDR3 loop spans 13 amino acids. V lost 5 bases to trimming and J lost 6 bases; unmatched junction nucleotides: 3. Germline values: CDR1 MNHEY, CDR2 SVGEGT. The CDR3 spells CASSGQGGQPQHF. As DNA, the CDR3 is TGTGCCAGCAGTGGACAGGGTGGTCAGCCCCAGCATTTT.

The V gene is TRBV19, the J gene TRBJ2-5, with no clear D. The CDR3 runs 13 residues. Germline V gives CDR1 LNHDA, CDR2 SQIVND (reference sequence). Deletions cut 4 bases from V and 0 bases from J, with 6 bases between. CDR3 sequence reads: CASSNSYQETQYF. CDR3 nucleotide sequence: TGTGCCAGTAGTAACTCGTACCAAGAGACCCAGTACTTC.

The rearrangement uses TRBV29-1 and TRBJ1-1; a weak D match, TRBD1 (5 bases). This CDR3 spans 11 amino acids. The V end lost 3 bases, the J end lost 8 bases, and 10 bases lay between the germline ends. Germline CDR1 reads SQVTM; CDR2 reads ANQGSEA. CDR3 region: CSVEGRGEAFF. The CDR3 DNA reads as TGCAGCGTTGAGGGGCGGGGGGAAGCTTTCTTT.

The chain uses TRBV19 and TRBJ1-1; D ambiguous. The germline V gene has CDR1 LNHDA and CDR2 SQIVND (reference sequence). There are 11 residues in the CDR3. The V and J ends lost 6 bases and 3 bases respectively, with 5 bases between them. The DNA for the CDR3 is TGTGCCAGTAGACTGGACACTGAAGCTTTCTTT. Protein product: CASRLDTEAFF.

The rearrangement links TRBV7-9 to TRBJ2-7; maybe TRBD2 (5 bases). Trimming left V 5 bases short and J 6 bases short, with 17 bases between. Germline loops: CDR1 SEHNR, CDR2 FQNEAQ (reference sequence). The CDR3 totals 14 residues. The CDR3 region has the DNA TGTGCCAGCAGCCCCCCCGGGAAGGTCGGCGAGCAGTACTTC. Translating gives CASSPPGKVGEQYF.

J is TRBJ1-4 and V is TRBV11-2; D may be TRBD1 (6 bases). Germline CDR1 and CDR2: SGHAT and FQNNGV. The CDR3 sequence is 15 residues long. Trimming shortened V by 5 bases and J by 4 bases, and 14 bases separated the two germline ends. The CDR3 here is CASSHLGHSNEKLFF. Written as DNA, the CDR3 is TGTGCCAGCAGCCACTTGGGACACAGTAATGAAAAACTGTTTTTT.

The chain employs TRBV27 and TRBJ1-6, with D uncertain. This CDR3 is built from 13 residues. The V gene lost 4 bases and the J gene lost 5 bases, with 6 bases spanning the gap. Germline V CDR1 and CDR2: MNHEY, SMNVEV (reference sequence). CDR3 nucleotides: TGTGCCAGCAGTTCCCTCCATAATTCACCCCTCCACTTT. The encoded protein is CASSSLHNSPLHF.

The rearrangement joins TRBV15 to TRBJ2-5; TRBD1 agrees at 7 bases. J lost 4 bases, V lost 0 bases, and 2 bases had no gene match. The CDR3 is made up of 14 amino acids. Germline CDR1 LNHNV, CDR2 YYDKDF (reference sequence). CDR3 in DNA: TGTGCCACCAGCAGAGAGGACAGGAGAGAGACCCAGTACTTC. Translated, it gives CATSREDRRETQYF.

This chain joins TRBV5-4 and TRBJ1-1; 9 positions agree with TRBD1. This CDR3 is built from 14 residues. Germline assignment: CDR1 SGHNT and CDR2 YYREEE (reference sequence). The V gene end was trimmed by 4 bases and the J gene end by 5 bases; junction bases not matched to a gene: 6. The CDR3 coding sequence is TGTGCCAGCAGCCCACCGGGACAGGGTACTGAAGCTTTCTTT. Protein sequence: CASSPPGQGTEAFF.

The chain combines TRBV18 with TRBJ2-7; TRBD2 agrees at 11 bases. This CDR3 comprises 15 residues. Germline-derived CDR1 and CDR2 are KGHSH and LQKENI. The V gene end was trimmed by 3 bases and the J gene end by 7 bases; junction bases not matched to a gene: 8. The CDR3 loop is CASSPLAGGRQEQYF. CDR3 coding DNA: TGTGCCAGCTCACCCCTAGCGGGGGGTCGCCAGGAGCAGTACTTC.

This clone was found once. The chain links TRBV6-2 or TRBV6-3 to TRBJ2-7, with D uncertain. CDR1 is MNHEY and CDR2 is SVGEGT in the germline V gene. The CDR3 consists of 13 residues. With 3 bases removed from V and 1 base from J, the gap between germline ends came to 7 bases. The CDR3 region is CASSYSGSYEQYF. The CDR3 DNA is TGTGCCAGCAGTTATTCCGGGTCCTACGAGCAGTACTTC.

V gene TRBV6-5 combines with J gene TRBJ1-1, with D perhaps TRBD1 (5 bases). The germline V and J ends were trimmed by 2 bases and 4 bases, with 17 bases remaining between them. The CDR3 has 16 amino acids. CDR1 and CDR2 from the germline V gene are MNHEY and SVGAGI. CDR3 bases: TGTGCCAGCAGTTACCCCGGGAGCCCGGGGGGCACTGAAGCTTTCTTT. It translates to CASSYPGSPGGTEAFF.

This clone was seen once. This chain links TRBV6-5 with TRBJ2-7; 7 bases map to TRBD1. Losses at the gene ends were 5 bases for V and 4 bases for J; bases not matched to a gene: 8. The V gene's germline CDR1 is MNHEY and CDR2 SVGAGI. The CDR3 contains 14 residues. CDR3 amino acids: CASSTPTGRYEQYF. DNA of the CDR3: TGTGCCAGCAGTACCCCGACAGGGAGATACGAGCAGTACTTC.

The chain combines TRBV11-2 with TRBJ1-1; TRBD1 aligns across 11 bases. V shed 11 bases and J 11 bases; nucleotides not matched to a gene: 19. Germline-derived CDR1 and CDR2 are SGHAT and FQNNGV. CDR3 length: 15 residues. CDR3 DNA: TGTGCCGGAGGGACAGGGGGGTCGGTACCCAGTGTGGCTTTCTTT. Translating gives CAGGTGGSVPSVAFF. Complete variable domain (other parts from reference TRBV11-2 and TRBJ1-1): EAGVAQSPRYKIIEKRQSVAFWCNPISGHATLYWYQQILGQGPKLLIQFQNNGVVDDSQLPKDRFSAERLKGVDSTLKIQPAKLEDSAVYLCAGGTGGSVPSVAFFGQGTRLTVV.

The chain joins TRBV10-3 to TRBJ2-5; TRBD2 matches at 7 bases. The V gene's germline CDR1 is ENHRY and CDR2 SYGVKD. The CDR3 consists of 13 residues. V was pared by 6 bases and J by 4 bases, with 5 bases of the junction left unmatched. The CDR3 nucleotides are TGTGCCATCAGAGGACTAGAAGGAGAGACCCAGTACTTC. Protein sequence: CAIRGLEGETQYF.